The entry below gives a single TCR beta chain sequence along with its context. Its antigen remains unidentified. The CDR3 contains 17 residues. Trimming cost V 3 bases and J 2 bases, with 17 bases left between them. After 5'RACE with constant-segment primers, TCR alpha and TCR beta cDNA libraries carrying sample barcodes and UMIs were obtained. From the 5' RACE reads, TCRdb called clonotypes with MiXCR, one entry per CDR3 protein. This sample has around 370,000 distinct CDR3 sequences, with around a fifth found just once. This entry belongs to a study of T-cell memory formation after mild COVID-19. For the study at large: Among the donors, TCR clusters were largely specific to each donor. General study points: Whereas later expanders leaned CD4+, clones contracting day 15 to 85 showed a balanced CD4/CD8 makeup.

This chain links TRBV12-3 or TRBV12-4 with TRBJ1-3, with D hard to call. The material sequenced was PBMCs or a T cell subset sorted from them (not recorded which). The TCR was taken from an adult woman who had mild COVID-19 (a few samples of this study predate the infection). Cell type and time point are not known. CDR3 coding DNA: TGTGCCAGCAGTTTGCTATTTTCGAGGGCGGCTGGAAACACCATATATTTT. Protein: CASSLLFSRAAGNTIYF.